The clone carrying this T cell receptor (beta chain) was counted at least ten times. Its antigen is unknown. The data originate from a study of T cell repertoires in cytomegalovirus infection. Study findings and constraints: Of the TCR beta families, the public ones yielded a cumulative frequency that identified carriers of CMV plus the relevant HLA. Dominant in the ex vivo response were TCR beta clonotypes restricted by HLA-C and specific for CMV.

This CDR3 region has 11 residues. V gave up 5 bases and J gave up 10 bases, with 8 bases separating them. Germline CDR1 SGHTA, CDR2 FQGNSA. One entry per CDR3 protein, called by TCRdb with MiXCR from the reads. This sample has approximately 180,000 distinct CDR3 sequences, with 7.5% to 10% found just once. This chain joins TRBV7-2 and TRBJ1-4, with a weak D call TRBD1 (5 bases). Sequenced material: PBMCs. The receptor comes from a human donor in good health (CMV status not recorded). Some clones in this sample may be carry-over from other donors' samples. The CDR3: CASSGGAKLFF. The CDR3 bases are TGTGCCAGCAGCGGCGGGGCAAAACTGTTTTTT. Drawing the rest from reference TRBV7-2 and TRBJ1-4, the complete variable domain is GAGVSQSPSNKVTEKGKDVELRCDPISGHTALYWYRQSLGQGLEFLIYFQGNSAPDKSGLPSDRFSAERTGGSVSTLTIQRTQQEDSAVYLCASSGGAKLFFGSGTQLSVL.